This T cell receptor beta chain was sequenced for a study of neoadjuvant anti-PD-1 for oral cavity cancer. Overall study: Patients without progression received a fourth nivolumab dose around day 43, then surgical resection on days 50-56.

General observations from the study: Pretreatment Treg/Th17 ratio correlated inversely with post-treatment tumor clonality. Post-nivolumab, blood T cell clonality was significantly elevated in non-responders.

Points on this clone: Its antigen is undetermined.

Germline V lookup: CDR1 SGHRS, CDR2 YFSETQ. Trimming at V came to 2 bases and at J to 3 bases, leaving 2 bases not matched to a gene. This CDR3 is built from 14 residues. Produced via immunoSEQ multiplex PCR; TCRdb's table is partial and in-frame only. The repertoire holds several thousand clones, with around 76% as singletons. These oral cavity squamous cell carcinomas were HPV-negative and locally advanced. This material consisted of PBMCs, taken before nivolumab (anti-PD-1) treatment. This TCR came from a person between 35 and 79 years old with oral cavity squamous cell carcinoma. The rearrangement joins TRBV5-1 to TRBJ1-1; 9 bases match TRBD1. The CDR3 DNA sequence: TGCGCCAGCAGCTTTACAGGGGGCGACACTGAAGCTTTCTTT. It translates to CASSFTGGDTEAFF.